Each of the 25 T cell receptor beta chains below was sequenced from the same sample in a study of T cells in Graves' hyperthyroidism and ophthalmopathy. Amplification yielded TCR beta CDR3 regions, with RNA transcripts as the source. A set of HTBI primers served as the primers for a first-round RT-PCR of the TCR CDR3. In TCRdb, the multiplex PCR reads were re-called with MiXCR into one record per CDR3 protein. The sample contains hundreds of thousands of distinct CDR3 sequences, around 20% of which appear only once. The sequenced sample consisted of blood. These receptors came from a man aged 30-40 years with Graves' ophthalmopathy.

This chain uses TRBV6-2 or TRBV6-3 with TRBJ2-5, with D uncertain. Germline V gene lookup returns CDR1 MNHEY and CDR2 SVGEGT. The CDR3 is 16 residues long. Trimming cost V 4 bases and J 2 bases, with 17 bases left between them. The CDR3 protein is CASSSPRGGFQETQYF. DNA for the CDR3: TGTGCCAGCAGTTCCCCCCGTGGCGGCTTTCAAGAGACCCAGTACTTC.

Many counts were recorded for this clonotype. The CDR3 spells CAWSVGQGSYYGYTF. The CDR3 nucleotides are TGTGCCTGGAGTGTCGGGCAGGGCTCCTACTATGGCTACACCTTC. This rearrangement joins TRBV30 to TRBJ1-2; maybe TRBD1 (5 bases). Germline V CDR1 and CDR2: GTSNPN, SVGIG (reference sequence). The CDR3 spans 15 residues. Trimming cost V 0 bases and J 3 bases, with 14 bases left between them.

The gene calls are TRBV4-2 and TRBJ2-1; weak D call: TRBD2 (6 bases). Germline V gene data show CDR1 as LGHNA and CDR2 as YNFKEQ. The CDR3 length is 14 residues. V dropped 0 bases and J dropped 8 bases, with 11 bases sitting between them. This CDR3 is CASSQDRGFDEQFF. In DNA form, the CDR3 reads TGTGCCAGCAGCCAAGATCGGGGGTTCGATGAGCAGTTCTTC.

This clonotype has a handful of counts. The gene calls are TRBV5-6 and TRBJ2-1; D possibly uses TRBD1 or TRBD2 (5 bases each). The CDR3 consists of 16 residues. The germline V and J ends were trimmed by 5 bases and 1 base, with 16 bases remaining between them. The V gene's germline CDR1 is SGHDT and CDR2 YYEEEE. CDR3 sequence (DNA): TGTGCCAGCAGACCAGGGTCGGGGATGTCCTACAATGAGCAGTTCTTC. The encoded protein is CASRPGSGMSYNEQFF.

This chain joins TRBV5-5 and TRBJ2-5, with D possibly matching TRBD2 (6 bases). The CDR3 is 16 amino acids. V was pared by 7 bases and J by 4 bases, with 23 bases between. Germline V gives CDR1 SGHKS, CDR2 YYEKEE (reference sequence). CDR3 DNA: TGTGCCAGCTGGCGAGTAGGGGTCCTCGGGGGAGAGACCCAGTACTTC. Amino acid sequence: CASWRVGVLGGETQYF.

The chain is built from TRBV5-1 and TRBJ2-3, with no clear D. The CDR3 length is 14 residues. CDR1 is SGHRS, CDR2 YFSETQ, per germline. Between the trimmed V and J ends, which lost 4 bases and 3 bases, there was a span of 12 bases. The CDR3 is CASSVYGATDTQYF. The DNA of the CDR3 is TGCGCCAGCAGCGTATATGGAGCGACAGATACGCAGTATTTT. The full variable domain, in which reference TRBV5-1 and TRBJ2-3 provide the parts outside the CDR3, is KAGVTQTPRYLIKTRGQQVTLSCSPISGHRSVSWYQQTPGQGLQFLFEYFSETQRNKGNFPGRFSGRQFSNSRSEMNVSTLELGDSALYLCASSVYGATDTQYFGPGTRLTVL.

This clonotype appeared many times. The chain joins TRBV7-9 to TRBJ2-5; a weak D match, TRBD2 (7 bases). The germline gives CDR1 SEHNR, CDR2 FQNEAQ (reference sequence). V lost 8 bases and J 5 bases, leaving 18 bases between the germline ends. This CDR3 region has 14 residues. The CDR3 DNA reads TGTGCCAGCCGCCAACCGGGGGGCGGGGAGACCCAGTACTTC. Encoded protein: CASRQPGGGETQYF. The full variable domain, in which reference TRBV7-9 and TRBJ2-5 provide the parts outside the CDR3, is DTGVSQNPRHKITKRGQNVTFRCDPISEHNRLYWYRQTLGQGPEFLTYFQNEAQLEKSRLLSDRFSAERPKGSFSTLEIQRTEQGDSAMYLCASRQPGGGETQYFGPGTRLLVL.

This clonotype was counted only a few times. The rearrangement uses TRBV28 and TRBJ2-5; no clear D. Germline loops: CDR1 MDHEN, CDR2 SYDVKM. This CDR3 is 15 amino acids long. V lost 1 base and J lost 2, with 11 bases in between. The CDR3 region has the DNA TGTGCCAGCAGTTTATACGGGTCCGCACAAGAGACCCAGTACTTC. Encoded protein: CASSLYGSAQETQYF.

This clonotype has just a few counts. The chain uses TRBV29-1 and TRBJ1-2; no definite D call. CDR1 is SQVTM, CDR2 ANQGSEA, per germline. The CDR3 spans 14 residues. The V gene lost 3 bases and the J gene lost 4 bases, with 15 bases spanning the gap. The CDR3 loop is CSVEDPEGAYGYTF. The CDR3 region has the DNA TGCAGCGTTGAGGACCCGGAGGGAGCCTATGGCTACACCTTC. Full variable domain (missing parts from reference TRBV29-1 and TRBJ1-2): SAVISQKPSRDICQRGTSLTIQCQVDSQVTMMFWYRQQPGQSLTLIATANQGSEATYESGFVIDKFPISRPNLTFSTLTVSNMSPEDSSIYLCSVEDPEGAYGYTFGSGTRLTVV.

This clonotype has a count of ten or more. The V gene is TRBV5-1, the J gene TRBJ2-1, with 8 nucleotides matching TRBD2. Trimming at V came to 2 bases and at J to 6 bases, leaving 4 bases not matched to a gene. The CDR3 has 14 amino acids. Per the germline V gene, CDR1 is SGHRS and CDR2 is YFSETQ. The CDR3 sequence: CASSFLAGFNEQFF. The CDR3 region has the DNA TGCGCCAGCAGCTTCCTAGCGGGCTTCAATGAGCAGTTCTTC.

The chain has TRBV6-1 and TRBJ2-5; TRBD1 matches at 9 bases. After removal of 2 bases from V and 5 bases from J, the junction contained 3 bases not matched to a gene. CDR1 and CDR2 from the germline V gene are MNHNS and SASEGT. The CDR3 covers 14 residues. CDR3 nucleotide sequence: TGTGCCAGCAGTGAACCCGGACAGGGGGAGACCCAGTACTTC. Translation: CASSEPGQGETQYF.

This clonotype was recorded once. The chain links TRBV5-1 to TRBJ2-7; D might be TRBD2 (6 bases). V lost 4 bases and J 5 bases, leaving 16 bases between the germline ends. This CDR3 contains 14 residues. Germline assignment: CDR1 SGHRS and CDR2 YFSETQ. CDR3 nucleotide sequence: TGCGCCAGCAGCACGGGGACGGGGGTCGACGAGCAGTACTTC. As protein: CASSTGTGVDEQYF.

CDR3 coding DNA: TGCGCCAGCAGCCAAGAGACTTTTGAGGGGGCGGACTATGGCTACACCTTC. Encoded protein: CASSQETFEGADYGYTF. V and J are TRBV4-1 and TRBJ1-2, with 7 bases fitting TRBD1. The germline gives CDR1 MGHRA, CDR2 YSYEKL. The CDR3 runs 17 residues. The ends lost 0 bases at V and 3 bases at J; junction bases unmatched: 10.

The rearrangement links TRBV7-9 to TRBJ2-2; D unresolved. Trimming stripped 5 bases from V and 2 bases from J, with 12 bases between. This CDR3 is 15 amino acids long. CDR1 and CDR2 from the germline V gene are SEHNR and FQNEAQ (reference sequence). The CDR3 region is CASSRGATNTGELFF. The CDR3 DNA reads TGTGCCAGCAGCCGCGGAGCGACTAACACCGGGGAGCTGTTTTTT.

This clonotype has ten or more counts. V usage is TRBV20-1 and J usage is TRBJ2-1, with 9 bases fitting TRBD2. This CDR3 comprises 15 residues. In germline, CDR1 is DFQATT, CDR2 SNEGSKA (reference sequence). Trimming removed 5 bases from V and 6 bases from J; junction bases left unmatched: 11. CDR3 nucleotides: TGCAGTGCTCCCCGACTTGGCGGGAGGGCCAATGAGCAGTTCTTC. It encodes CSAPRLGGRANEQFF.

This clonotype was observed a few times. The V call is TRBV5-1, the J call TRBJ2-7; the D gene could be TRBD1 or TRBD2 (6 bases each). Germline lookup yields CDR1 SGHRS and CDR2 YFSETQ. The CDR3 extends over 14 amino acids. The germline V and J ends were trimmed by 0 bases and 3 bases, with 10 bases remaining between them. For the CDR3, the DNA is TGCGCCAGCAGCTTGGGGGGGGCCGGCTACGAGCAGTACTTC. Translated: CASSLGGAGYEQYF.

The chain links TRBV4-3 to TRBJ2-1; D might be TRBD2 (5 bases). V dropped 0 bases and J dropped 3 bases, with 9 bases sitting between them. Germline CDR1 is LGHNA and CDR2 is YSLEER. This CDR3 has 15 residues. The DNA of the CDR3 is TGCGCCAGCAGCCAAGACCAGACTATCTACAATGAGCAGTTCTTC. Translated: CASSQDQTIYNEQFF.

This clonotype has at least ten counts. The rearrangement uses TRBV20-1 and TRBJ1-1; D may be TRBD1 (5 bases). Per germline, CDR1 DFQATT and CDR2 SNEGSKA (reference sequence). This CDR3 region has 14 residues. V was trimmed by 5 bases and J by 1 base, leaving 14 bases between them. Here the CDR3 reads CSAGRGGGNTEAFF. CDR3 DNA: TGCAGTGCTGGACGGGGGGGGGGGAACACTGAAGCTTTCTTT.

This clonotype was picked up a small number of times. J is TRBJ2-1 and V is TRBV20-1, with D unresolved. The length of the CDR3 is 11 residues. V was shortened by 4 bases and J by 5 bases, with 6 bases between the two germline ends. Germline CDR1 reads DFQATT; CDR2 reads SNEGSKA (reference sequence). CDR3 loop: CSAKVHNEQFF. The CDR3 nucleotides are TGCAGTGCTAAAGTGCACAATGAGCAGTTCTTC.

The chain employs TRBV4-2 and TRBJ2-7; D possibly matches TRBD1 or TRBD2 (5 bases each). The CDR3 runs 15 residues. The V end lost 0 bases, the J end lost 3 bases, and 12 bases lay between the germline ends. CDR1 and CDR2 (germline): LGHNA, YNFKEQ. This CDR3 is CASSQEEGPNYEQYF. The CDR3 coding sequence is TGTGCCAGCAGCCAAGAAGAGGGGCCAAACTACGAGCAGTACTTC.

This clonotype was counted once. J is TRBJ1-5 and V is TRBV19; maybe TRBD1 (5 bases). The CDR3 is made up of 14 amino acids. V lost 3 bases to trimming and J lost 6 bases, with 12 bases between them. CDR1 is LNHDA and CDR2 is SQIVND in the germline V gene (reference sequence). The CDR3 spells CASSISGEAQPQHF. CDR3 sequence (DNA): TGTGCCAGTAGTATTTCGGGGGAGGCTCAGCCCCAGCATTTT.

This clonotype occurred a few times. The CDR3 DNA reads as TGTGCCAGCAGTCCCCACCCGACAGACACTCGTTATGGCTACACCTTC. Translation: CASSPHPTDTRYGYTF. The chain carries TRBV28 and TRBJ1-2, with D maybe TRBD1 (5 bases). The CDR3 contains 16 residues. V lost 5 bases and J 5 bases, leaving 21 bases between the germline ends. Germline V lookup: CDR1 MDHEN, CDR2 SYDVKM.

Comment on this clonotype: A much larger clone differs by one base, so this may be a read error. In DNA, the CDR3 is TGTGCCAGCGAGGCGGAGCGGACCCAGTACTTC. It encodes CASEAERTQYF. V gene TRBV7-2 combines with J gene TRBJ2-5; D is unclear. The CDR3 length is 11 residues. Germline V gene data show CDR1 as SGHTA and CDR2 as FQGNSA. Trimming removed 8 bases at V and 7 bases at J, with 11 bases between.

The V and J genes are TRBV11-2 and TRBJ2-1; 7 nucleotides line up with TRBD2. The V and J ends lost 5 bases and 15 bases, in that order; junction bases with no gene match: 10. Germline V gene data show CDR1 as SGHAT and CDR2 as FQNNGV. The CDR3 is made up of 12 amino acids. As DNA, the CDR3 is TGTGCCAGCAGCAACATGAGCGGGATTCGGTTCTTC. Its translation is CASSNMSGIRFF.

Regarding this clonotype: A single base separates this from a much larger clone, so it may be a read error. The chain is built from TRBV27 and TRBJ1-6; no clear D gene. The CDR3 covers 13 residues. The germline V gene has CDR1 MNHEY and CDR2 SMNVEV (reference sequence). Trimming took off 3 bases at V and 13 bases at J, with 13 bases between the two ends. The chain's CDR3 is CASSFERLGPLHF. CDR3 bases: TGTGCCAGCAGTTTTGAACGACTAGGGCCCCTCCACTTT.